A single sample gave rise to the 19 T cell receptor beta chains below, sequenced in a study of blood T cell repertoires in COVID-19. Method: immunoSEQ multiplex PCR; TCRdb's copy keeps in-frame clones and lacks some. Among a few hundred thousand clones listed, roughly four fifths were seen once. Sequenced sample: PBMCs or T cells enriched from blood (not recorded which). These receptors originate from a man aged 30 to 45 with acute COVID-19.

The J gene is TRBJ1-3, the V gene TRBV11-3, with D maybe TRBD1 (5 bases). Germline values: CDR1 SGHNT, CDR2 YENEEA. CDR3 length: 16 residues. Between the trimmed V and J ends, which lost 7 bases and 0 bases, there was a span of 16 bases. CDR3 sequence (DNA): TGTGCCAGCACAGTGGCGGGGCCGCACTCTGGAAACACCATATATTTT. Translated: CASTVAGPHSGNTIYF.

The chain links TRBV6-5 to TRBJ1-3; D gene unclear. The CDR3 contains 15 residues. CDR1 and CDR2 (germline): MNHEY, SVGAGI. V was shortened by 4 bases and J by 1 base, with 11 bases between the two germline ends. The DNA of the CDR3 is TGTGCCAGCAGTTTGGGGAGCTTTTCTGGAAACACCATATATTTT. Protein product: CASSLGSFSGNTIYF.

The gene calls are TRBV18 and TRBJ1-1; D is perhaps TRBD1 (5 bases). V was shortened by 2 bases and J by 6 bases, with 13 bases between the two germline ends. Germline V gene lookup returns CDR1 KGHSH and CDR2 LQKENI. This CDR3 has 14 amino acids. CDR3 nucleotide sequence: TGTGCCAGCTCACCAACTGCATGGGGGGCTGAAGCTTTCTTT. It yields the protein CASSPTAWGAEAFF.

This clone was seen a handful of times. The chain has TRBV7-8 and TRBJ1-6, with 12 bases fitting TRBD1. The CDR3 runs 20 residues. V lost 1 base and J lost 0; bases outside the gene matches: 7. Germline CDR1 SGHVS, CDR2 FQNEAQ. CDR3: CASSLVGGTGGTSYNSPLHF. For the CDR3, the DNA is TGTGCCAGCAGCTTAGTGGGTGGGACAGGGGGCACCTCCTATAATTCACCCCTCCACTTT.

The gene calls are TRBV9 and TRBJ1-1; tentative D call: TRBD1 (6 bases). V shed 0 bases and J shed 1 base, with 16 bases lying between them. This CDR3 comprises 17 residues. Germline lookup yields CDR1 SGDLS and CDR2 YYNGEE. CDR3 sequence reads: CASSVGWGQTANTEAFF. CDR3 DNA: TGTGCCAGCAGCGTAGGATGGGGGCAGACGGCGAACACTGAAGCTTTCTTT.

The V and J genes are TRBV7-2 and TRBJ2-1; D is uncertain. The CDR3 sequence is 13 residues long. CDR1 SGHTA and CDR2 FQGNSA come from the germline V gene. V was cut by 2 bases and J by 6 bases, with 8 bases left in between. CDR3 sequence: CASSLRVPNEQFF. The DNA of the CDR3 is TGTGCCAGCAGCTTACGGGTCCCCAATGAGCAGTTCTTC.

This clone was detected a few times. This chain uses TRBV5-4 with TRBJ1-1; D is unresolved. Germline loops: CDR1 SGHNT, CDR2 YYREEE (reference sequence). The CDR3 sequence is 13 residues long. Trimming took 1 base from V and 7 from J, leaving 11 bases between them. CDR3 DNA sequence: TGTGCCAGCAGCTTGTATCGGCTAGATGAAGCTTTCTTT. Amino acid sequence: CASSLYRLDEAFF.

J is TRBJ1-4 and V is TRBV5-6, with 7 positions matching TRBD1. The V segment lost 1 base and the J segment 7 bases; nucleotides outside the gene matches: 4. The CDR3 loop spans 14 amino acids. CDR1 and CDR2 (germline): SGHDT, YYEEEE. The CDR3 is CASSLWDSTEKLFF. CDR3 DNA sequence: TGTGCCAGCAGCTTGTGGGACAGTACTGAAAAACTGTTTTTT.

This sequence joins TRBV25-1 and TRBJ1-2; possible D gene TRBD1, 6 bases. Germline CDR1 is MGHDK and CDR2 is SYGVNS. The CDR3 sequence is 18 residues long. The V end was cut by 7 bases, the J end by 13 bases, with 37 bases between. Here the CDR3 reads CASTPNIEGDSDQQDCTF. The CDR3 region has the DNA TGTGCCAGCACCCCGAATATTGAGGGGGATTCCGACCAGCAGGACTGCACCTTC.

The count of this clone is one. Germline is not matched at one junction end, which may reflect a read error. The rearrangement links TRBV6-1 to TRBJ1-2; 8 positions match TRBD1. The CDR3 spans 15 residues. Per germline, CDR1 MNHNS and CDR2 SASEGT. The CDR3 here is CASREATGERYGYTF. The CDR3 nucleotides are TGTGCCAGCAGGGAAGCGACAGGGGAGCGGTATGGCTACACCTTC.

The chain carries TRBV18 and TRBJ1-5; D may be TRBD1 (5 bases). Germline loops: CDR1 KGHSH, CDR2 LQKENI. This CDR3 region has 14 residues. V lost 3 bases, J lost 7 bases, and 13 bases lay in between. Here the CDR3 DNA reads TGTGCCAGCTCACCTGTTGGAAAGGGGCAGCCCCAGCATTTT. This encodes CASSPVGKGQPQHF.

J is TRBJ2-3 and V is TRBV27, with TRBD2 matching over 11 bases. There are 16 residues in the CDR3. V was clipped by 5 bases and J by 4 bases; unmatched bases: 8. Germline CDR1 is MNHEY and CDR2 is SMNVEV (reference sequence). CDR3 in DNA: TGTGCCAGCAGTCCGAAGACTAGCGGGATATCAGATACGCAGTATTTT. Residues: CASSPKTSGISDTQYF.

This clone was found a few times. V is TRBV3-1 (or the pseudogene TRBV3-2) and J is TRBJ1-1, with unresolved D. The CDR3 loop spans 15 amino acids. V was pared by 0 bases and J by 1 base, with 9 bases between. Germline CDR1 reads LGHDT; CDR2 reads YNNKEL (reference sequence). CDR3 residues: CASSQDPNSNTEAFF. CDR3 DNA sequence: TGTGCCAGCAGCCAAGATCCGAACTCGAACACTGAAGCTTTCTTT.

This clone showed up just once. The chain couples TRBV7-2 to TRBJ1-2; D is undetermined. The CDR3 length is 14 residues. V was pared by 8 bases and J by 3 bases, with 16 bases between. The germline CDR1 and CDR2 sequences are SGHTA and FQGNSA. The CDR3 DNA follows: TGTGCCAGCGTCCCCTCGTACCGGGACTATGGCTACACCTTC. Translated, it gives CASVPSYRDYGYTF.

This chain links TRBV25-1 with TRBJ1-1; maybe TRBD1 (5 bases). V was trimmed by 5 bases and J by 3 bases, leaving 10 bases between them. The germline V gene has CDR1 MGHDK and CDR2 SYGVNS. The CDR3 sequence is 13 residues long. The CDR3 loop reads CASSPSGDTEAFF. Written as DNA, the CDR3 is TGTGCCAGCAGTCCTTCGGGGGACACTGAAGCTTTCTTT.

The CDR3 nucleotides read TGTGCCAGCCGGGGACAGGGGTTGGGTAATTCACCCCTCCACTTT. Protein product: CASRGQGLGNSPLHF. The chain joins TRBV2 to TRBJ1-6, with TRBD1 matching over 10 bases. The V gene's germline CDR1 is SNHLY and CDR2 FYNNEI. The CDR3 length is 15 residues. The junction had 7 bases not matched to a gene; V was cut back by 8 bases and J by 6 bases.

The chain couples TRBV27 to TRBJ1-2; D not resolved. CDR1 is MNHEY and CDR2 is SMNVEV in the germline V gene (reference sequence). V shed 4 bases and J shed 3 bases, with 15 bases lying between them. This CDR3 region has 15 residues. The CDR3 DNA is TGTGCCAGCAGTTCCCCGGCCGGCGGGGACTATGGCTACACCTTC. Translated, it gives CASSSPAGGDYGYTF.

This chain joins TRBV7-2 and TRBJ1-1; D remains ambiguous. V was cut by 5 bases and J by 3 bases, with 10 bases left in between. This CDR3 contains 13 residues. CDR1 is SGHTA, CDR2 FQGNSA, per germline. For the CDR3, the DNA is TGTGCCAGCAGCGTGGGCCCTTACACTGAAGCTTTCTTT. This gives the protein CASSVGPYTEAFF.

The chain employs TRBV12-3 or TRBV12-4 and TRBJ2-3; D may be TRBD2 (5 bases). V dropped 4 bases and J dropped 7 bases, with 9 bases sitting between them. CDR3 length equals 12 residues. CDR3 in amino acids: CASSWTGNTQYF. Here the CDR3 DNA reads TGTGCCAGCAGTTGGACTGGGAATACGCAGTATTTT.